Below, 15 T cell receptor beta chains from the same sample are listed, as sequenced in a study of T cell repertoires in cytomegalovirus infection. TCRdb redid the calling of the reads with MiXCR, one entry per CDR3 protein. The sample has some 160,000 distinct CDR3 sequences, 15% to 20% seen once. Material: CD8+ T cells from PBMCs. The receptors stem from a human donor in good health (CMV status not recorded). Some clones in this sample may be carry-over from other donors' samples.

This clonotype has just a few counts. The V call is TRBV29-1, the J call TRBJ2-4; D not certain. The V gene's germline CDR1 is SQVTM and CDR2 ANQGSEA. CDR3 length: 12 residues. V was pared by 6 bases and J by 6 bases, with 12 bases between. CDR3 nucleotide sequence: TGCAGCGTCCCAGTTGGCGCAAACATTCAGTACTTC. This sequence encodes CSVPVGANIQYF.

The V and J genes are TRBV11-2 and TRBJ2-3, with 9 bases aligning to TRBD1. This CDR3 spans 18 amino acids. Germline CDR1 SGHAT, CDR2 FQNNGV. Losses at the gene ends were 5 bases for V and 3 bases for J; bases not matched to a gene: 15. CDR3 loop: CASSPTSAGTGRTDTQYF. CDR3 nucleotide sequence: TGTGCCAGCAGCCCCACCTCGGCGGGGACAGGGAGAACAGATACGCAGTATTTT.

This clonotype was found a few times. The V call is TRBV7-2, the J call TRBJ2-2; 10 bases are a match to TRBD2. This CDR3 is 17 amino acids long. CDR1 SGHTA and CDR2 FQGNSA come from the germline V gene. J lost 3 bases, V lost 2 bases, and 6 bases had no gene match. The CDR3, as DNA: TGTGCCAGCAGCTTAATCGCTAGCGGGAGTTACACCGGGGAGCTGTTTTTT. As protein: CASSLIASGSYTGELFF. The whole variable domain, remainder taken from reference TRBV7-2 and TRBJ2-2, is GAGVSQSPSNKVTEKGKDVELRCDPISGHTALYWYRQSLGQGLEFLIYFQGNSAPDKSGLPSDRFSAERTGGSVSTLTIQRTQQEDSAVYLCASSLIASGSYTGELFFGEGSRLTVL.

CDR3 residues: CASSLPGLAGNQETQYF. The DNA for the CDR3 is TGTGCCAGCAGCTTACCGGGACTAGCGGGGAACCAAGAGACCCAGTACTTC. The chain employs TRBV7-2 and TRBJ2-5; TRBD2 matches 13 bases. The J segment lost 0 bases and the V segment lost 2 bases, leaving 3 bases of the junction unmatched. There are 17 residues in the CDR3. Per germline, CDR1 SGHTA and CDR2 FQGNSA.

J is TRBJ2-7 and V is TRBV19; a weak D match, TRBD1 (6 bases). Per germline, CDR1 LNHDA and CDR2 SQIVND (reference sequence). This CDR3 comprises 15 residues. The V end was cut by 5 bases, the J end by 2 bases, with 16 bases between. The CDR3 here is CASSPGDRNPYEQYF. The DNA for the CDR3 is TGTGCCAGTAGTCCTGGAGACAGGAACCCCTACGAGCAGTACTTC.

The J gene is TRBJ1-6, the V gene TRBV4-1; 7 bases map to TRBD1. This CDR3 is built from 15 residues. Germline trimming cut 0 bases from V and 7 bases from J; bases unmatched to any gene: 3. CDR1 and CDR2 (germline): MGHRA, YSYEKL. CDR3 nucleotides: TGCGCCAGCAGCCAAGACGGGACAGTGAATTCACCCCTCCACTTT. This encodes CASSQDGTVNSPLHF.

This chain links TRBV12-3 or TRBV12-4 with TRBJ2-3, with D perhaps TRBD2 (5 bases). The CDR3 is made up of 15 amino acids. V lost 3 bases and J lost 0, with 10 bases in between. CDR3 amino acids: CASSFKTISTDTQYF. In DNA form, the CDR3 reads TGTGCCAGCAGTTTCAAGACTATTAGCACAGATACGCAGTATTTT.

The genes are TRBV7-7 and TRBJ1-2, with D possibly being TRBD1 (5 bases). V was pared by 1 base and J by 4 bases, with 13 bases between. The CDR3 has 15 amino acids. Per the germline V gene, CDR1 is SSHAT and CDR2 is FNYEAQ (reference sequence). The CDR3 DNA is TGTGCCAGCAGCTTAGTTTTCTCGGGACGCTATGGCTACACCTTC. It codes for CASSLVFSGRYGYTF.

This clonotype was counted only a few times. The V gene is TRBV29-1, the J gene TRBJ2-7, with 7 bases matching TRBD1. The CDR3 extends over 12 amino acids. Losses at the gene ends were 4 bases for V and 1 base for J; bases not matched to a gene: 1. CDR1 SQVTM and CDR2 ANQGSEA come from the germline V gene. CDR3 sequence: CSVGRGSYEQYF. CDR3 bases: TGCAGCGTTGGCAGGGGGTCCTACGAGCAGTACTTC.

Only a few counts were recorded for this clonotype. V usage is TRBV20-1 and J usage is TRBJ2-4; no definite D call. With 0 bases removed from V and 0 bases from J, the gap between germline ends came to 6 bases. The germline V gene has CDR1 DFQATT and CDR2 SNEGSKA (reference sequence). This CDR3 is built from 14 residues. CDR3 loop: CSARDNRAKNIQYF. The CDR3 DNA follows: TGCAGTGCTAGAGATAACCGAGCCAAAAACATTCAGTACTTC.

This clonotype was seen only once. J is TRBJ2-7 and V is TRBV11-2, with 9 bases that match TRBD1. Looked up from germline, CDR1 is SGHAT and CDR2 is FQNNGV. The CDR3 is 14 amino acids. V was clipped by 2 bases and J by 4 bases; unmatched bases: 3. The DNA for the CDR3 is TGTGCCAGCAGCTTAAGGGACAGGGAGTACGAGCAGTACTTC. Its translation: CASSLRDREYEQYF.

Worth noting for this clonotype: The germline gene is not matched at one end of the junction; a read error may be the cause. This chain connects TRBV28 to TRBJ2-1; perhaps TRBD2 as D (7 bases). Per germline, CDR1 MDHEN and CDR2 SYDVKM. The CDR3 is 14 residues long. CDR3 region: CASTLGGGGNEQFF. Here the CDR3 DNA reads TGTGCCAGCACTTTAGGAGGGGGGGGAAATGAGCAGTTCTTC.

This clonotype has only a few counts. This chain uses TRBV7-8 with TRBJ2-1; weak D call: TRBD2 (6 bases). The CDR3 totals 16 residues. Germline values: CDR1 SGHVS, CDR2 FQNEAQ. V dropped 1 base and J dropped 5 bases, with 15 bases sitting between them. The CDR3: CASSLDRLALNNEQFF. CDR3 DNA: TGTGCCAGCAGCTTAGATAGGCTAGCGTTGAACAATGAGCAGTTCTTC. Combining the CDR3 with reference TRBV7-8 and TRBJ2-1 gives the whole variable domain GAGVSQSPRYKVAKRGQDVALRCDPISGHVSLFWYQQALGQGPEFLTYFQNEAQLDKSGLPSDRFFAERPEGSVSTLKIQRTQQEDSAVYLCASSLDRLALNNEQFFGPGTRLTVL.

This chain links TRBV5-4 with TRBJ1-1; D not certain. CDR1 is SGHNT, CDR2 YYREEE, per germline (reference sequence). The CDR3 extends over 18 amino acids. V lost 4 bases, J lost 0 bases, and 22 bases lay in between. The CDR3 nucleotides are TGTGCCAGCAGCGTCGAGGGAATTGGCGGATGGATGAACACTGAAGCTTTCTTT. As protein: CASSVEGIGGWMNTEAFF.

The genes are TRBV6-5 and TRBJ1-6; 8 nucleotides align to TRBD1. Germline lookup yields CDR1 MNHEY and CDR2 SVGAGI. The V and J ends lost 2 bases and 3 bases, in that order; junction bases with no gene match: 0. This CDR3 has 15 residues. The CDR3 bases are TGTGCCAGCAGTTACGGGACAGGCTATAATTCACCCCTCCACTTT. Translation gives CASSYGTGYNSPLHF.